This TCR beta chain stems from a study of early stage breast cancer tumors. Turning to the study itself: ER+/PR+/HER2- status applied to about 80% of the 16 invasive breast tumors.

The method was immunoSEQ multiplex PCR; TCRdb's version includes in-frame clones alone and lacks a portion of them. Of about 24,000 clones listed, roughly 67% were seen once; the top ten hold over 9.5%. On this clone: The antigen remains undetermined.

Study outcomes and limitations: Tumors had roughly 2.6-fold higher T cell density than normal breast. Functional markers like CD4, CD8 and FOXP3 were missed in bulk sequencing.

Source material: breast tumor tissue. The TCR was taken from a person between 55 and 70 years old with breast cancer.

The CDR3 DNA sequence: TGTGCCAGCAGCTTAGAAGGGGGGGTTTTGAATGAGCAGTTCTTC. Its protein product is CASSLEGGVLNEQFF. V is TRBV11-3 and J is TRBJ2-1; D might be TRBD2 (7 bases). Trimming stripped 0 bases from V and 7 bases from J, with 13 bases between. CDR3 length: 15 amino acids. In germline, CDR1 is SGHNT, CDR2 YENEEA.